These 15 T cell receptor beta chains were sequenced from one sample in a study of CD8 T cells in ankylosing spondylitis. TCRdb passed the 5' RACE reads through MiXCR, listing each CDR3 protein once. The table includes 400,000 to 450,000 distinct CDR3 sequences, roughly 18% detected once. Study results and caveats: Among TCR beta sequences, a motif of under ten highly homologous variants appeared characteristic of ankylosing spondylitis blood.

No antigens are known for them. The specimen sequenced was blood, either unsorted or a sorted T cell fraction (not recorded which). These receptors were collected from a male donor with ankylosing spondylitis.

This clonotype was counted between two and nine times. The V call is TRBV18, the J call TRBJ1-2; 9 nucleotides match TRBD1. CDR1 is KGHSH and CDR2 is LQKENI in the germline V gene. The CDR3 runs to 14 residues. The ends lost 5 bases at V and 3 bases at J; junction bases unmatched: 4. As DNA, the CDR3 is TGTGCCAGCTCATCACAGGGGGCTGACTATGGCTACACCTTC. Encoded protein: CASSSQGADYGYTF.

CDR3 loop: CASSLMSSGNTIYF. For the CDR3, the DNA is TGTGCCAGCAGCTTAATGTCCTCTGGAAACACCATATATTTT. The V gene is TRBV7-6, the J gene TRBJ1-3; D ambiguous. CDR1 and CDR2 from the germline V gene are SGHVS and FNYEAQ. The CDR3 is 14 amino acids. V was clipped by 2 bases and J by 0 bases, with 5 bases between them.

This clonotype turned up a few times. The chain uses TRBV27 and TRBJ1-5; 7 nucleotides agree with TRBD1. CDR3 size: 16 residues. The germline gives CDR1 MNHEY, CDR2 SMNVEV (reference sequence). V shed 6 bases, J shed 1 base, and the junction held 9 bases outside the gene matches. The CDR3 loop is CASRKEGAGSNQPQHF. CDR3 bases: TGTGCCAGCAGGAAGGAGGGGGCCGGGAGCAATCAGCCCCAGCATTTT.

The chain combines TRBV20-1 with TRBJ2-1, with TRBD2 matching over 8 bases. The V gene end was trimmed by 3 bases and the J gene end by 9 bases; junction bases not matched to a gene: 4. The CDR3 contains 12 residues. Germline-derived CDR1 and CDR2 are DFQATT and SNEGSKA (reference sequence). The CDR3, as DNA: TGCAGTGCTAGCGGGGGGGAGGGTGAGCAGTTCTTC. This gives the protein CSASGGEGEQFF.

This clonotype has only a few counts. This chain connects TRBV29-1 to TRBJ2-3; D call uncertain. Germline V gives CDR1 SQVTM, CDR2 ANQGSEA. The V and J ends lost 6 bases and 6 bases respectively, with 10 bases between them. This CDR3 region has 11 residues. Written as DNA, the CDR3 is TGCAGCGTGGCAGTGCTGGATACGCAGTATTTT. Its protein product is CSVAVLDTQYF.

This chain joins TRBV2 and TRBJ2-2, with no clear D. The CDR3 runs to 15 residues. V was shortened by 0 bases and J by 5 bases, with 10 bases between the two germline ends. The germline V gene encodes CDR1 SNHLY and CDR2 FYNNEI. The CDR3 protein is CASSEAVVRTGELFF. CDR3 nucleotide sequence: TGTGCCAGCAGTGAAGCGGTGGTTAGGACCGGGGAGCTGTTTTTT. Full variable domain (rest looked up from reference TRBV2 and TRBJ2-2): EPEVTQTPSHQVTQMGQEVILRCVPISNHLYFYWYRQILGQKVEFLVSFYNNEISEKSEIFDDQFSVERPDGSNFTLKIRSTKLEDSAMYFCASSEAVVRTGELFFGEGSRLTVL.

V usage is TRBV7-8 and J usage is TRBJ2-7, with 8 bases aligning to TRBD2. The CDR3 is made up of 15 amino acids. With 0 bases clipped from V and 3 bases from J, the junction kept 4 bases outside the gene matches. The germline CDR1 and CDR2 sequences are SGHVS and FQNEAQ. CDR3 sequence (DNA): TGTGCCAGCAGCTTAGCCCCTGCGGGGGGCTACGAGCAGTACTTC. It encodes CASSLAPAGGYEQYF.

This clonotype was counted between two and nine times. The CDR3 coding sequence is TGTGCCAGCAGCGTAGATTCTAGCGGGAGGTCGAACACCGGGGAGCTGTTTTTT. Protein sequence: CASSVDSSGRSNTGELFF. This chain joins TRBV9 and TRBJ2-2; 11 bases align to TRBD2. CDR3 length: 18 amino acids. J gave up 0 bases and V 0 bases, and 4 bases lay outside the gene matches. Germline CDR1 and CDR2: SGDLS and YYNGEE.

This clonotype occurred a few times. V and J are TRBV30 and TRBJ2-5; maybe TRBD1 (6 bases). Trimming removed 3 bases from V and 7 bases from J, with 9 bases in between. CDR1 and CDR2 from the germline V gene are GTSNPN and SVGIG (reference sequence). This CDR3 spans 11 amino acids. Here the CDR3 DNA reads TGTGCCTGGAGAGAAGGGGGGACCCAGTACTTC. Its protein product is CAWREGGTQYF.

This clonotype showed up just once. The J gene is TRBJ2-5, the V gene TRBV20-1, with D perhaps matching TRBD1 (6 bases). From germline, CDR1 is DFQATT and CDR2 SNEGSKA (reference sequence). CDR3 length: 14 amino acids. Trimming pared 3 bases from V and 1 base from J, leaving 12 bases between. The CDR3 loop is CSASPGALQETQYF. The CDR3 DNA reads TGCAGTGCTAGCCCAGGGGCCCTCCAAGAGACCCAGTACTTC.

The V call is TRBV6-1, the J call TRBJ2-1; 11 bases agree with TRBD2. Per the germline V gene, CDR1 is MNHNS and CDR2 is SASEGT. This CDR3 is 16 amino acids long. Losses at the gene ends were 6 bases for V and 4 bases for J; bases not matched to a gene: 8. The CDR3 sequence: CASSRAASGRYNEQFF. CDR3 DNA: TGTGCCAGCAGCCGAGCTGCTAGCGGGAGGTACAATGAGCAGTTCTTC.

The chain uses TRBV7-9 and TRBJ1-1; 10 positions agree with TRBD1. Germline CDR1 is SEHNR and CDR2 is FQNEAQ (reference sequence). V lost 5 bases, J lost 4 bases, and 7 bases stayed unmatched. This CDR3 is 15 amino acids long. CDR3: CASSAKGQGTTEAFF. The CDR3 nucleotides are TGTGCCAGCAGCGCCAAGGGACAGGGGACCACTGAAGCTTTCTTT.

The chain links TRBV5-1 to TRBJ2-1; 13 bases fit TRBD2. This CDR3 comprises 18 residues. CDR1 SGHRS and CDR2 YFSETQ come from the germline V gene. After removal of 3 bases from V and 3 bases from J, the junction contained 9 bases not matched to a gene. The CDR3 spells CASSWTSGSPRLYNEQFF. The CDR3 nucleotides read TGCGCCAGCAGCTGGACTAGCGGGAGTCCTCGCCTCTACAATGAGCAGTTCTTC.

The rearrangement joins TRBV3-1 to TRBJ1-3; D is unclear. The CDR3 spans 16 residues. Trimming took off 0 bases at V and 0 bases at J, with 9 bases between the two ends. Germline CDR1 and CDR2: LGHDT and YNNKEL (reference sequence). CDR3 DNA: TGTGCCAGCAGCCAAGATCGCCGGGGCTCTGGAAACACCATATATTTT. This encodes CASSQDRRGSGNTIYF.

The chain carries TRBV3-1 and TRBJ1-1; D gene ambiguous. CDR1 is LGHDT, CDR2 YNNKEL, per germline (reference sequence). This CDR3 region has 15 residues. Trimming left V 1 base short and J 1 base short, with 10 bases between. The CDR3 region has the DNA TGTGCCAGCAGCCAAGTAGTTGACGGGAACACTGAAGCTTTCTTT. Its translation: CASSQVVDGNTEAFF. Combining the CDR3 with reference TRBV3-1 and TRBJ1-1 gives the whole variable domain DTAVSQTPKYLVTQMGNDKSIKCEQNLGHDTMYWYKQDSKKFLKIMFSYNNKELIINETVPNRFSPKSPDKAHLNLHINSLELGDSAVYFCASSQVVDGNTEAFFGQGTRLTVV.